Shown below are 12 T cell receptor beta chains from a single sample sequenced in a study of shared clonotypes between healthy human individuals. Method: immunoSEQ multiplex PCR; TCRdb's copy keeps in-frame clones and lacks some. The data hold under 1,100,000 clones, with around 75% observed a single time. The sequencing input was memory CD4+ T cells sorted from blood. The sample's subset: CD45RA-negative fraction. The receptors stem from a man younger than 35 in good health.

Turning to this clone: Additional DNA sequences in this sample encode the identical CDR3. This chain uses TRBV30 with TRBJ1-1; D not resolved. In germline, CDR1 is GTSNPN, CDR2 SVGIG (reference sequence). The V end was cut by 1 base, the J end by 2 bases, with 8 bases between. The CDR3 runs 13 residues. DNA for the CDR3: TGTGCCTGGAGTGGGGCCGGAAACACTGAAGCTTTCTTT. It codes for CAWSGAGNTEAFF.

The J gene is TRBJ2-7, the V gene TRBV23-1, with D possibly matching TRBD1 (5 bases). TRBV23-1 has ORF status, its function being uncertain. This CDR3 has 13 amino acids. Trimming cost V 3 bases and J 7 bases, with 13 bases left between them. CDR3 bases: TGCGCCAGCAGTCACCCTTGGGGCAGGGAGCAGTACTTC. It is translated as CASSHPWGREQYF.

The chain links TRBV28 to TRBJ1-2, with 8 nucleotides matching TRBD1. After removal of 3 bases from V and 6 bases from J, the junction contained 3 bases not matched to a gene. The CDR3 totals 13 residues. Germline CDR1 and CDR2: MDHEN and SYDVKM. DNA for the CDR3: TGTGCCAGCAGTTTGGACAGGGCTAATGGCTACACCTTC. Its translation: CASSLDRANGYTF.

This chain connects TRBV27 to TRBJ2-5; D not certain. The CDR3 is 12 residues long. The V gene lost 5 bases and the J gene lost 6 bases, with 10 bases spanning the gap. CDR1 and CDR2 (germline): MNHEY, SMNVEV (reference sequence). The CDR3 bases are TGTGCCAGCAGTCCATCCGGACAGACCCAGTACTTC. Protein sequence: CASSPSGQTQYF.

The chain combines TRBV6-6 with TRBJ1-6; TRBD1 is a possible D gene (6 bases). Looked up from germline, CDR1 is MNHNY and CDR2 is SVGAGI (reference sequence). Trimming left V 2 bases short and J 8 bases short, with 13 bases between. The length of the CDR3 is 15 residues. This chain's CDR3 is CASSYRGLGDSPLHF. CDR3 DNA: TGTGCCAGCAGTTACCGGGGGCTTGGTGATTCACCCCTCCACTTT.

This clone was seen only once. The chain joins TRBV6-1 to TRBJ1-6, with D perhaps TRBD1 (6 bases). Between the trimmed V and J ends, which lost 9 bases and 5 bases, there was a span of 17 bases. Per the germline V gene, CDR1 is MNHNS and CDR2 is SASEGT. This CDR3 region has 15 residues. CDR3 sequence: CASKDRDKNNSPLHF. CDR3 DNA: TGTGCCAGTAAAGATCGGGACAAAAATAATTCACCCCTCCACTTT.

V usage is TRBV30 and J usage is TRBJ2-7, with 8 bases lining up with TRBD1. This CDR3 region has 13 residues. Trimming at V came to 5 bases and at J to 1 base, leaving 4 bases not matched to a gene. Germline-derived CDR1 and CDR2 are GTSNPN and SVGIG (reference sequence). The CDR3 DNA is TGTGCCTGGCGGCAGGGGGCATCCTACGAGCAGTACTTC. Translating gives CAWRQGASYEQYF.

The chain joins TRBV25-1 to TRBJ2-5; D ambiguous. Germline V gives CDR1 MGHDK, CDR2 SYGVNS. With 9 bases removed from V and 5 bases from J, the gap between germline ends came to 16 bases. The CDR3 is 13 amino acids. The chain's CDR3 is CASAGRGRETQYF. As DNA, the CDR3 is TGTGCCAGTGCCGGCCGAGGAAGGGAGACCCAGTACTTC.

This clone was seen only a few times. The chain recombines TRBV19 with TRBJ1-5, with a possible D match to TRBD1 (6 bases). Trimming took 6 bases from V and 0 from J, leaving 12 bases between them. The V gene's germline CDR1 is LNHDA and CDR2 SQIVND (reference sequence). The CDR3 runs 15 residues. The CDR3 is CASSLGQNSNQPQHF. The CDR3 DNA sequence: TGTGCCAGTAGCCTAGGACAGAATAGCAATCAGCCCCAGCATTTT.

The chain carries TRBV28 and TRBJ2-1; tentatively, D is TRBD1 or TRBD2 (6 bases each). Germline V gives CDR1 MDHEN, CDR2 SYDVKM. This CDR3 is 14 amino acids long. Trimming took off 7 bases at V and 6 bases at J, with 16 bases between the two ends. The CDR3 region is CASNMGGKTNEQFF. The CDR3 DNA sequence: TGTGCCAGCAATATGGGGGGCAAAACCAATGAGCAGTTCTTC. Drawing the rest from reference TRBV28 and TRBJ2-1, the complete variable domain is DVKVTQSSRYLVKRTGEKVFLECVQDMDHENMFWYRQDPGLGLRLIYFSYDVKMKEKGDIPEGYSVSREKKERFSLILESASTNQTSMYLCASNMGGKTNEQFFGPGTRLTVL.

This clone was picked up a small number of times. The rearrangement links TRBV2 to TRBJ2-5; TRBD2 matches at 9 bases. The CDR3 sequence is 14 residues long. J gave up 5 bases and V 7 bases, and 8 bases lay outside the gene matches. Germline V lookup: CDR1 SNHLY, CDR2 FYNNEI. CDR3 residues: CASKNSGGGETQYF. The CDR3 DNA sequence: TGTGCCAGCAAGAATAGCGGGGGAGGGGAGACCCAGTACTTC.

The chain couples TRBV27 to TRBJ1-2; D uncertain. The CDR3 is 15 amino acids. With 1 base removed from V and 2 bases from J, the gap between germline ends came to 11 bases. Germline CDR1 and CDR2: MNHEY and SMNVEV (reference sequence). The CDR3 here is CASSLWAGSNYGYTF. The CDR3 DNA is TGTGCCAGCAGTTTATGGGCCGGCTCCAACTATGGCTACACCTTC.